The clone carrying this T cell receptor (beta chain) was recorded at least ten times. The CDR3 covers 16 residues. V was pared by 6 bases and J by 0 bases, with 4 bases of the junction left unmatched. Germline values: CDR1 MNHNY, CDR2 SVGAGI (reference sequence). TCR libraries were built in bulk with a published protocol and specific TCR primers. Via MiXCR, TCRdb re-called the PCR reads, giving one row per CDR3 protein. The data show about 640,000 distinct CDR3 sequences, just under 20% seen once. The data stem from a study of molecular identifiers for immune sequencing clone quantification. The specimen was naive CD8+ T cells from blood, with Jurkat cell RNA spiked in. This sample's subset: FACS-sorted CD8+CD4-CCR7+CD45RA+ naive T cells. This receptor was identified in a human donor in good health. Some libraries in this study had Jurkat cell RNA spiked in. V usage is TRBV6-6 and J usage is TRBJ2-1; 11 bases fit TRBD2. The CDR3 here is CASSSSGGPSYNEQFF. The CDR3 DNA sequence: TGTGCCAGCAGCTCTAGCGGGGGGCCCTCCTACAATGAGCAGTTCTTC.